The source of this T cell receptor (beta chain) is a study of blood T cell repertoires in COVID-19. Study overall: Sites in the United States, Italy and Spain provided acute and convalescent COVID-19 samples. PBMCs, B-cell-depleted T cells, or T cells were the source of the cDNA or gDNA that made up the material.

Per the original data handling: Quantification of nucleated cells was approximated via reference gene primer amplification. Sequencing was performed with immunoSEQ multiplex PCR; in TCRdb, only in-frame clones are kept and a portion is missing. V and J calls and clone size are those listed in that table; D and trimming were worked out from the DNA. In the table there are 400,000 to 550,000 clones, roughly 87% of which are singletons. Clinical history as reported by participants underpinned cohort assignment. This clone was seen once. The origin of this receptor is a young woman with acute COVID-19. Sequenced: PBMCs or T cells enriched from blood (not recorded which).

The CDR3: CASSPQGKTYNEQFF. CDR3 coding DNA: TGTGCCAGCTCACCACAGGGGAAGACCTACAATGAGCAGTTCTTC. This chain connects TRBV18 to TRBJ2-1; possible D gene TRBD1, 5 bases. The CDR3 runs to 15 residues. Trimming stripped 1 base from V and 2 bases from J, with 9 bases between. Germline loops: CDR1 KGHSH, CDR2 LQKENI.